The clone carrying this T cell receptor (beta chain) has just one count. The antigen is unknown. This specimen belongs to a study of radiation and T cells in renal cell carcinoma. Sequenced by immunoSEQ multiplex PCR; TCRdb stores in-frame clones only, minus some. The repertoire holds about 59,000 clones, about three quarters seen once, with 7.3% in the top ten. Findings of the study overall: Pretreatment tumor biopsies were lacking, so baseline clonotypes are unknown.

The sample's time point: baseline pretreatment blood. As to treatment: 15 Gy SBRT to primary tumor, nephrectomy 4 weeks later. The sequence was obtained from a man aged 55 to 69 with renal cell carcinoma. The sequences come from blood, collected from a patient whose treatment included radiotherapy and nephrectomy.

CDR3 sequence reads: CASSDPGLAGYNEQFF. CDR3 DNA: TGTGCCAGCAGTGATCCGGGACTAGCGGGGTACAATGAGCAGTTCTTC. V and J are TRBV6-1 and TRBJ2-1, with 13 nucleotides matching TRBD2. Germline values: CDR1 MNHNS, CDR2 SASEGT. The V and J ends lost 3 bases and 4 bases, in that order; junction bases with no gene match: 3. This CDR3 contains 16 residues.